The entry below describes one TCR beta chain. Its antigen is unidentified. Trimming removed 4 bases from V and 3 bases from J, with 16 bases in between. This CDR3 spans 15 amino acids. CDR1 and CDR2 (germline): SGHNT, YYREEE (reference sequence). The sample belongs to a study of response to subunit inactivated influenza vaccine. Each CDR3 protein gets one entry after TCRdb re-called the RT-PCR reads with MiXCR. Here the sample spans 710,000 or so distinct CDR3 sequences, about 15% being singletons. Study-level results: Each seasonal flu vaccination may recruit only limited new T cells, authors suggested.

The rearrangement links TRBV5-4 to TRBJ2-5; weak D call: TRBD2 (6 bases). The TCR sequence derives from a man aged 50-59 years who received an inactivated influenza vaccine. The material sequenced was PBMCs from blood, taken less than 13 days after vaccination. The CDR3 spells CASSPPEGLKETQYF. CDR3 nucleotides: TGTGCCAGCAGCCCCCCCGAGGGACTGAAAGAGACCCAGTACTTC.